Presented here are 9 T cell receptor beta chains from one specimen sequenced in a study of blood T cell repertoires in COVID-19 (dated by TCRdb to the early 2020s). Libraries were made using the immunoSEQ multiplex PCR assay. TCRdb took over this immuneACCESS table, retaining in-frame rearrangements with V and J assigned. Such tables are incomplete; in checked studies, under half of the missing clones stem from an unresolved V gene, and the remainder is unexplained. The sample table records hundreds of thousands of clones; about four fifths of these occur just once. The biggest ten clones account for 4.5% to 6% of the sample. The sequenced sample was PBMCs or T cells enriched from blood (not recorded which). The source of these receptors is a man aged 40-55 years who had been exposed to COVID-19.

The rearrangement uses TRBV7-6 and TRBJ2-5, with a possible D match to TRBD2 (5 bases). CDR3 size: 15 residues. Trimming removed 3 bases from V and 2 bases from J, with 13 bases in between. Germline loops: CDR1 SGHVS, CDR2 FNYEAQ. CDR3: CASSFDGSPQETQYF. The CDR3 bases are TGTGCCAGCAGCTTCGATGGGAGCCCACAAGAGACCCAGTACTTC.

The CDR3 here is CASSIKEGSGNTEAFF. The CDR3 nucleotides read TGTGCCAGCTCAATTAAGGAGGGTAGTGGGAACACTGAAGCTTTCTTT. The chain uses TRBV18 and TRBJ1-1, with unresolved D. CDR1 is KGHSH, CDR2 LQKENI, per germline. The CDR3 totals 16 residues. V shed 5 bases and J shed 1 base, with 17 bases lying between them.

The gene calls are TRBV2 and TRBJ2-2; 11 nucleotides agree with TRBD2. This CDR3 has 15 amino acids. Germline V gene sequence: CDR1 SNHLY, CDR2 FYNNEI. Trimming took 6 bases from V and 7 from J; bases not matched to a gene: 7. CDR3 DNA sequence: TGTGCCAGCAGACGACTAGCGGGGAGGGGCGGGGAGCTGTTTTTT. This translates into CASRRLAGRGGELFF.

The rearrangement links TRBV7-3 to TRBJ1-1; D is undetermined. With 11 bases removed from V and 4 bases from J, the gap between germline ends came to 17 bases. Germline V gene sequence: CDR1 SGHTA, CDR2 FQGTGA. CDR3 length equals 13 residues. CDR3 amino acids: CASLRREGTEAFF. Here the CDR3 DNA reads TGTGCCTCGCTAAGGAGGGAGGGCACTGAAGCTTTCTTT.

The chain links TRBV5-5 to TRBJ2-1; D uncertain. Trimming removed 2 bases from V and 6 bases from J, with 21 bases in between. The germline V gene has CDR1 SGHKS and CDR2 YYEKEE (reference sequence). The CDR3 sequence is 17 residues long. As DNA, the CDR3 is TGTGCCAGCAGCTTAAATCCCCCGAGTTTAGCATCCAATGAGCAGTTCTTC. It translates to CASSLNPPSLASNEQFF. The full variable domain, rest sourced from reference TRBV5-5 and TRBJ2-1, is DAGVTQSPTHLIKTRGQQVTLRCSPISGHKSVSWYQQVLGQGPQFIFQYYEKEERGRGNFPDRFSARQFPNYSSELNVNALLLGDSALYLCASSLNPPSLASNEQFFGPGTRLTVL.

The gene calls are TRBV19 and TRBJ1-6; D ambiguous. Germline V gives CDR1 LNHDA, CDR2 SQIVND (reference sequence). CDR3 length equals 15 residues. Trimming removed 8 bases at V and 4 bases at J, with 15 bases between. CDR3 sequence (DNA): TGTGCCAGTCGATCGCCGACACCTTATAATTCACCCCTCCACTTT. It encodes CASRSPTPYNSPLHF.

The J gene is TRBJ2-5, the V gene TRBV18; possibly TRBD1 for D (6 bases). Germline V gene lookup returns CDR1 KGHSH and CDR2 LQKENI. V lost 2 bases, J lost 5 bases, and 18 bases lay in between. This CDR3 is built from 16 residues. This chain's CDR3 is CASSPLQGASIETQYF. The CDR3, as DNA: TGTGCCAGCTCACCATTACAGGGTGCGTCGATCGAGACCCAGTACTTC.

This chain joins TRBV4-1 and TRBJ2-2, with 10 bases aligning to TRBD1. CDR1 is MGHRA, CDR2 YSYEKL, per germline. This CDR3 has 19 residues. V shed 4 bases, J shed 7 bases, and the junction held 18 bases outside the gene matches. For the CDR3, the DNA is TGCGCCAGCAGCCGCAATCTCCCTCCCGGACAGGGGGTAGGCGGGGAGCTGTTTTTT. Amino acid sequence: CASSRNLPPGQGVGGELFF.

The V and J genes are TRBV14 and TRBJ2-2; 7 nucleotides match TRBD2. CDR3 length: 14 amino acids. Germline-derived CDR1 and CDR2 are SGHDN and FVKESK. After removal of 5 bases from V and 7 bases from J, the junction contained 7 bases not matched to a gene. In DNA, the CDR3 is TGTGCCAGCAGCAAACAGCGGGACCGCGGGGAGCTGTTTTTT. Translating gives CASSKQRDRGELFF.